The text below deals with one TCR beta chain. Its antigen is not identified. Prepared libraries of TCR beta cDNA carried unique molecular identifiers. TCRdb re-called the PCR reads through MiXCR, storing one row per CDR3 protein. The sample has fewer than 700,000 distinct CDR3 sequences; 40% to 50% are singletons. These data are taken from a study of post-analysis software for immune sequencing data. The germline V and J ends were trimmed by 4 bases and 2 bases, with 15 bases remaining between them. This CDR3 contains 15 residues. Germline V CDR1 and CDR2: LGHDT, YNNKEL (reference sequence). Whole-study results and caveats: Relative to controls, patients had roughly five TRBV segments at higher frequency, with TRBV5-6, TRBV5-1 and TRBV20-1 among these.

The chain couples TRBV3-1 to TRBJ2-7; D gene unclear. The sequence derives from a girl under 18 with multiple sclerosis. The sample taken for sequencing was blood. The CDR3: CASSPQTGFPYEQYF. The CDR3 DNA reads as TGTGCCAGCAGCCCCCAGACGGGTTTCCCCTACGAGCAGTACTTC.